Listed here are 13 T cell receptor beta chains from one sample, sequenced in a study of T cell repertoires in cytomegalovirus infection (dated by TCRdb to between 2017 and 2020). The instrument was an Illumina HiSeq 1500. TCRdb reran the public reads through fastp at Q25 and MiXCR, keeping productive beta chains. Rows with one shared CDR3 protein collapse into an entry with the most common genes and DNA. For this sample there are 700,000 to 900,000 distinct CDR3 sequences; almost 30% appear just once. Of the sample, about an eighth falls within the top ten clones. The meaning of the sample's treatment or condition label: in vitro stimulation with specific CMV peptide epitopes to enrich CMV-specific T cells. The antigens of these receptors remain unknown. The sequences come from cultured CD8+ T cells from PBMCs, collected from culture after CMV antigen stimulation. These receptors were collected from a human donor in good health (CMV status not recorded). Some clones in this sample may be carry-over from other donors' samples.

This clonotype was found many times. The V call is TRBV7-6, the J call TRBJ2-3, with TRBD1 identical over 8 bases. This CDR3 region has 14 residues. With V trimmed by 5 bases and J by 1 base, 2 bases remained unmatched. Germline V gene lookup returns CDR1 SGHVS and CDR2 FNYEAQ. This CDR3 reads CASSVTGGTDTQYF. The CDR3 coding sequence is TGTGCCAGCAGCGTGACAGGGGGCACAGATACGCAGTATTTT.

The gene calls are TRBV5-6 and TRBJ2-1, with D possibly being TRBD1 (5 bases). The CDR3 sequence is 16 residues long. Trimming removed 0 bases at V and 4 bases at J, with 14 bases between. The germline V gene encodes CDR1 SGHDT and CDR2 YYEEEE. The CDR3 nucleotides are TGTGCCAGCAGCTTGGGGGCTAGGGGCTTTTACAATGAGCAGTTCTTC. Protein: CASSLGARGFYNEQFF.

The J gene is TRBJ1-1, the V gene TRBV14, with a tentative D call TRBD1 (5 bases). This CDR3 comprises 16 residues. Germline assignment: CDR1 SGHDN and CDR2 FVKESK. V lost 0 bases and J lost 5, with 16 bases in between. CDR3 sequence reads: CASSQDLIRARTEAFF. The CDR3 DNA sequence: TGTGCCAGCAGCCAAGACCTGATCAGGGCTCGGACTGAAGCTTTCTTT.

The rearrangement links TRBV7-9 to TRBJ2-7; D possibly corresponds to TRBD2 (6 bases). The length of the CDR3 is 16 residues. Between the trimmed V and J ends, which lost 7 bases and 2 bases, there was a span of 21 bases. Germline V CDR1 and CDR2: SEHNR, FQNEAQ (reference sequence). The CDR3 region is CASTVTRGGTTYEQYF. The CDR3 region has the DNA TGTGCCAGCACCGTTACAAGGGGCGGGACCACCTACGAGCAGTACTTC. The entire variable domain, with the rest obtained from reference TRBV7-9 and TRBJ2-7, is as follows: DTGVSQNPRHKITKRGQNVTFRCDPISEHNRLYWYRQTLGQGPEFLTYFQNEAQLEKSRLLSDRFSAERPKGSFSTLEIQRTEQGDSAMYLCASTVTRGGTTYEQYFGPGTRLTVT.

This clonotype was detected ten times or more. This sequence joins TRBV7-6 and TRBJ2-7; 9 bases agree with TRBD1. The germline V gene has CDR1 SGHVS and CDR2 FNYEAQ. Trimming removed 5 bases from V and 3 bases from J; junction bases left unmatched: 2. CDR3 length: 13 residues. CDR3 nucleotides: TGTGCCAGCAGCCGGGACAGGGACTACGAGCAGTACTTC. This gives the protein CASSRDRDYEQYF.

This rearrangement joins TRBV6-8 to TRBJ1-1; D remains ambiguous. CDR1 is MNHGY and CDR2 is SAAAGT in the germline V gene. The CDR3 covers 10 residues. The DNA of the CDR3 is TGTGCAGTGGTGGGGATAGAAGCTTTCTTT. It specifies CAVVGIEAFF.

Many counts were recorded for this clonotype. V and J are TRBV7-9 and TRBJ1-1, with D possibly matching TRBD1 (5 bases). The CDR3 covers 13 residues. Trimming took off 0 bases at V and 10 bases at J, with 12 bases between the two ends. Germline CDR1 is SEHNR and CDR2 is FQNEAQ (reference sequence). The CDR3 bases are TGTGCCAGCAGCTTAGCGCAGGTCGGGGGAGCTTTCTTT. It yields the protein CASSLAQVGGAFF.

The gene calls are TRBV27 and TRBJ2-3, with 7 bases fitting TRBD1. Germline trimming cut 7 bases from V and 5 bases from J; bases unmatched to any gene: 6. The germline CDR1 and CDR2 sequences are MNHEY and SMNVEV (reference sequence). The length of the CDR3 is 13 residues. CDR3 sequence: CASKSRGRDTQYF. CDR3 DNA: TGTGCCAGCAAGAGCAGGGGGAGAGATACGCAGTATTTT.

This clonotype was seen a handful of times. The rearrangement joins TRBV2 to TRBJ2-4; D tentatively fits TRBD1 or TRBD2 (5 bases each). Trimming removed 7 bases at V and 1 base at J, with 14 bases between. In germline, CDR1 is SNHLY, CDR2 FYNNEI. CDR3 size: 15 residues. CDR3: CASTGLAEAKNIQYF. The CDR3 nucleotides read TGTGCCAGCACGGGGCTAGCTGAGGCCAAAAACATTCAGTACTTC.

This clonotype was observed a handful of times. The chain uses TRBV20-1 and TRBJ1-2; a weak D match, TRBD1 (5 bases). The V end lost 0 bases, the J end lost 5 bases, and 16 bases lay between the germline ends. The germline gives CDR1 DFQATT, CDR2 SNEGSKA (reference sequence). The CDR3 spans 15 residues. Here the CDR3 DNA reads TGCAGTGCTAGAGATGGGGCAGGGCGGCGGTATGGCTACACCTTC. This encodes CSARDGAGRRYGYTF.

The gene calls are TRBV6-1 and TRBJ2-2; 8 bases map to TRBD2. Trimming at V came to 5 bases and at J to 7 bases, leaving 9 bases not matched to a gene. The CDR3 is 15 amino acids. The V gene's germline CDR1 is MNHNS and CDR2 SASEGT. This CDR3 reads CASSSRGGRSGELFF. The DNA for the CDR3 is TGTGCCAGCAGTTCCCGGGGGGGCCGCAGCGGGGAGCTGTTTTTT.

This clonotype turned up a few times. The V and J genes are TRBV6-1 and TRBJ2-2; D is uncertain. Trimming shortened V by 8 bases and J by 4 bases, and 17 bases separated the two germline ends. Germline CDR1 MNHNS, CDR2 SASEGT. The CDR3 has 15 residues. In nucleotides, the CDR3 is TGTGCCAGCCCCGGTCCCCCCGTCCCCACCGGGGAGCTGTTTTTT. It is translated as CASPGPPVPTGELFF.

The J gene is TRBJ1-6, the V gene TRBV27, with TRBD1 as a possible D gene (6 bases). V gave up 8 bases and J gave up 5 bases, with 13 bases separating them. The CDR3 is 14 amino acids. Germline V gene lookup returns CDR1 MNHEY and CDR2 SMNVEV (reference sequence). The CDR3 DNA is TGTGCCAGCTGGGGGGCGTCGGATAATTCACCCCTCCACTTT. This translates into CASWGASDNSPLHF.